This TCR beta chain was recovered during a study of Ad26.COV2.S vaccination and SARS-CoV-2 variants (dated by TCRdb to the early 2020s). About the full investigation: Donors in the vaccine arm were drawn from COV1001, a multicentre, randomized, double-blind, placebo-controlled phase I-IIa trial testing Ad26.COV2.S in healthy adults. TCRbeta repertoire sequencing served as the tool for gauging how specific and how broad the SARS-CoV-2-reactive T cell receptors were following Ad26.COV2.S vaccination. Ad26.COV2.S was administered intramuscularly at 5 x 10^10 or 1 x 10^11 viral particles, either as a single shot or as two shots given 56 days apart. Investigators did not know the trial group allocation while performing experiments and assessing outcomes. Participants in the trial were split at random into five groups of five each, receiving low-dose or high-dose Ad26.COV2.S once or twice, or else placebo on both occasions. The TCR-sequenced set comprised about 32 samples: some 20 Ad26.COV2.S vaccine recipients, 5 placebo recipients and 8 SARS-CoV-2 convalescent individuals. Points the paper makes about the study in general: The authors noted that the TCR breadth and depth analyses may have underestimated total T cell responses. Substantial breadth of spike-specific CD8+ and CD4+ T cell responses was reported after vaccination. Comparing responses between vaccine doses or regimens was not something the study was powered to do. Vaccine and placebo recipients had similar non-spike TCR breadth, a finding consistent with the vaccine containing only spike. Ad26.COV2.S recipients had higher spike-specific TCR breadth than placebo recipients (P = 0.0014).

Interpreted using the paper, the treatment or condition label stands for: 15 to 20 received Ad26.COV2.S at low or high dose, single or two shots; roughly five received placebo; per-sample allocation not given. Repertoires of vaccine and placebo recipients were sequenced from samples collected on day 63 after the first injection. Cohort 1b enrolled some 25 adults aged 18-55 years at a single site in Boston, USA, between 29 July and 7 August 2020. Ad26.COV2.S consisted of a replication-incompetent adenovirus type 26 vector by which a prefusion-stabilized SARS-CoV-2 spike protein from the original Wuhan strain was expressed. The immunoSEQ Assay was used to sequence TCRbeta CDR3 regions. After extraction, genomic DNA underwent amplification by bias-controlled multiplex PCR, followed by high-throughput sequencing. As for how the authors treated the data: To quantify the absolute abundance of every unique TCRbeta CDR3 region, sequences were collapsed and filtered. T cell fraction was estimated by normalizing TCRbeta template counts to usable DNA, which was measured by amplifying reference genes present in all nucleated cells. Repertoire TCRs were annotated as SARS-CoV-2-specific by exact matching of V gene, CDR3 amino acid sequence and J gene to a known reactive TCR set. The reference SARS-CoV-2 TCR set came from MIRA and was filtered for enrichment in COVID-19-positive ImmuneCODE repertoires, removing public or cross-reactive TCRs. Based on the MIRA antigens, annotated TCRs were further analysed at the level of specific ORF or position within ORF. Breadth was defined as annotated unique rearrangements over total unique productive rearrangements; depth was the summed frequency of those rearrangements. Group comparisons of TCR breadth used two-sided Wilcoxon rank-sum tests. TCRdb provides this immuneACCESS table in a form limited to in-frame rearrangements. Some clones are lacking; in checked studies, under half of them reflect an unresolved V gene, and why the rest are absent is not known. V, J and clone size are taken as reported in that table, and D and trimming were inferred from the DNA itself. This sample is represented by fewer than 400,000 clones; 90% of them were singletons. The ten most abundant clones make up about 5% of the sample.

With respect to this clone: Its antigen specificity is not known. No qualities accompany the bases; no much larger clone lies one base away.

From its cysteine to its phenylalanine, the CDR3 spans 14 amino acids. Kept here is only the CDR3 DNA, which spans 42 bases and is read in frame from base 1. CDR1 MDHEN and CDR2 SYDVKM are derived from the germline V gene. V and J are truncated by 1 base and 2 bases respectively, leaving an intervening sequence of 8 bases. The sample was peripheral blood, taken in a trial of Ad26.COV2.S vaccine versus placebo. This clonotype originated in a person between 18 and 60 years old who received the Ad26.COV2.S COVID-19 vaccine or a placebo. The rearranged segments are TRBV28 and TRBJ2-5; no D gene can be assigned with confidence. The CDR3 sequence is CASSLFAKQETQYF. The base sequence is TGTGCCAGCAGTTTATTTGCAAAACAAGAGACCCAGTACTTC.